This TCR beta chain was found in a study of T cell repertoires in cytomegalovirus infection. At the level of the study: Public TCR beta signatures were indicative of both CMV infection and a matching HLA type. Study-level findings and limits: The ex vivo response was dominated by HLA-C-restricted CMV-specific TCR beta clonotypes. Cumulated frequencies of public TCR beta families served to identify carriers of CMV plus the relevant HLA.

The CDR3 runs 15 residues. V lost 1 base to trimming and J lost 5 bases, with 14 bases between them. Germline CDR1 reads LGHDT; CDR2 reads YNNKEL (reference sequence). TCRdb re-derived calls from the reads in MiXCR, one entry per CDR3 protein. The sample has 500,000 to 600,000 distinct CDR3 sequences; approximately 16% are singletons. This clonotype was seen only a few times. The antigen is not known. The chain is built from TRBV3-1 and TRBJ2-5, with D possibly matching TRBD2 (5 bases). The sequence was obtained from a human donor in good health (CMV status not recorded). Some clones in this sample may be carry-over from other donors' samples. Material: CD8+ T cells from PBMCs. The CDR3 region is CASSQVQRTPETQYF. CDR3 bases: TGTGCCAGCAGCCAAGTTCAGCGGACCCCCGAGACCCAGTACTTC.